This TCR beta chain is drawn from a study of molecular identifiers for immune sequencing clone quantification. General study results and limits: Highly expanded clone sizes could be underestimated by identical TCR molecules sharing a barcode.

From roughly 21,000 to 960,000 sorted cells, naive CD8 libraries were generated with 10%, 30% or 50% RNA. TCRdb analysed the PCR reads with MiXCR anew, one entry per CDR3 protein. This table has about 36,000 distinct CDR3 sequences, about 18% appearing once. This clonotype was picked up many times. Its antigen is still unknown. Per germline, CDR1 LNHDA and CDR2 SQIVND (reference sequence). The CDR3 is 14 amino acids. V was trimmed by 5 bases and J by 2 bases, leaving 10 bases between them. The chain carries TRBV19 and TRBJ1-5, with a tentative D call TRBD1 (5 bases). The TCR comes from a human donor in good health. Some libraries in this study had Jurkat cell RNA spiked in. Sequenced input: naive CD8+ T cells from blood, with Jurkat cell RNA spiked in. Subset here: FACS-sorted CD8+CD4-CCR7+CD45RA+ naive T cells. CDR3 in amino acids: CASSPTAGNQPQHF. CDR3 coding DNA: TGTGCCAGTAGTCCGACAGCTGGCAATCAGCCCCAGCATTTT.